This TCR beta chain is drawn from a study of blood T cell repertoires in COVID-19. For the study at large: Samples of COVID-19 (acute and convalescent) were obtained from the United States, Italy and Spain. T cells, B-cell-depleted T cells, or PBMCs provided the cDNA or gDNA that served as material.

The ends were cut back, 0 bases at V and 2 bases at J, with 12 bases in the middle. Germline CDR1 and CDR2: LNHDA and SQIVND (reference sequence). There are 16 residues in the CDR3. Source study methods: Counts of nucleated cells, estimated from reference gene primer amplification, were obtained. Assay used: immunoSEQ multiplex PCR; TCRdb lists only in-frame clones, some missing. The DNA gave D and trimming, while V, J and clone size come from that table. The sample contains hundreds of thousands of clones, approximately 90% of which appear only once. This TCR was sampled from a woman aged 18-35 years who had recovered from COVID-19. The gene calls are TRBV19 and TRBJ2-3, with D hard to call. Sequenced: peripheral blood. The chain's CDR3 is CASSIDRFSYTDTQYF. CDR3 nucleotides: TGTGCCAGTAGTATAGATCGTTTCTCTTACACAGATACGCAGTATTTT.